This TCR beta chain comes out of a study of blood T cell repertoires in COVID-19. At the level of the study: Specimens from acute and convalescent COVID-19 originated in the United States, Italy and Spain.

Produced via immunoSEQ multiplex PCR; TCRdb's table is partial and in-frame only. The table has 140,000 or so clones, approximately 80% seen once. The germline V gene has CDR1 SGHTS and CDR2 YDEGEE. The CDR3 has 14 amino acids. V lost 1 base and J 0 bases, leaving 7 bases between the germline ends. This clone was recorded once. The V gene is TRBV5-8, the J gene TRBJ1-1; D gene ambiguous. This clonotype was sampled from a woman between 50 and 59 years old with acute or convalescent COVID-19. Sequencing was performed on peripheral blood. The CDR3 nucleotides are TGTGCCAGCAGCTTGCCAACTATGAACACTGAAGCTTTCTTT. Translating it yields CASSLPTMNTEAFF.